This T cell receptor (beta chain) comes out of a study of cytomegalovirus exposure and HLA in healthy donors. This clone was counted between two and nine times. PCR amplification relied on 60 Vbeta primers (plus 13 Jbeta primers). Assay: immunoSEQ multiplex PCR; the TCRdb copy retains only in-frame clones and omits some. The sample has about 190,000 clones, 79% seen once. Germline V gene data show CDR1 as KGHSY and CDR2 as FQNENV. The CDR3 is 15 residues long. V lost 0 bases and J 0 bases, leaving 8 bases between the germline ends. Material for sequencing was PBMCs. The receptor was derived from a woman between 18 and 30 years old in good health and CMV-seronegative. The chain couples TRBV16 to TRBJ1-1; D is unclear. The CDR3 DNA is TGTGCCAGCAGCCAATCTGGCAGGATGAACACTGAAGCTTTCTTT. Translation: CASSQSGRMNTEAFF.